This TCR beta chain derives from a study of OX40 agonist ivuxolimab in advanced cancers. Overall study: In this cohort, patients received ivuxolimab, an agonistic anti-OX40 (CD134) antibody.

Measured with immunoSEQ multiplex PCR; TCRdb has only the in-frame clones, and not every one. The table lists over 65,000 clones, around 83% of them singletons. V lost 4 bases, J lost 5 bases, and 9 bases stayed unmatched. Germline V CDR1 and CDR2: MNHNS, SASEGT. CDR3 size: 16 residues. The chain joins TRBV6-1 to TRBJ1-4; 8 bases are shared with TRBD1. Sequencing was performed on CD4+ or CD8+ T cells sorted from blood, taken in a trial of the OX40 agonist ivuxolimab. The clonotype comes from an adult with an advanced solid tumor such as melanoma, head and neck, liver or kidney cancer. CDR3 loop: CASSVSRGQANEKLFF. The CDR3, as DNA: TGTGCCAGCAGTGTCTCTAGGGGACAGGCAAATGAAAAACTGTTTTTT.